A selection of T cell receptor beta chains follows, all from one sample in a study of cytomegalovirus exposure and HLA in healthy donors. The protocol was immunoSEQ multiplex PCR, while the TCRdb copy is restricted to in-frame clones and leaves out a portion. The repertoire holds 100,000 to 150,000 clones, around 72% seen once, with approximately 3.5% in the top ten. Sequenced material: PBMCs. The receptor source for this set is a man aged 25-40 years in good health and CMV-seronegative. The CDR3 runs from the conserved cysteine through the conserved F or W. The order of the fields is D gene, clone size, J gene, V gene, CDR3 DNA, CDR3 protein. D genes are given only for firm matches. Only some rows state a clone size, as once, few, many or a class for expanded clones.

D gene: .
clone size: .
J gene: TRBJ1-2
V gene: TRBV7-9
CDR3 DNA: TGTGCCAGCAGCTTCGGGGCAGGGGACTATGGCTACACCTTC
CDR3 protein: CASSFGAGDYGYTF

D gene: .
clone size: .
J gene: TRBJ1-1
V gene: TRBV6-1
CDR3 DNA: TGTGCCAGCAGCAGAACTTCAAAGGAGGCTTTCTTT
CDR3 protein: CASSRTSKEAFF

D gene: TRBD1
clone size: .
J gene: TRBJ1-3
V gene: TRBV4-2
CDR3 DNA: TGTGCCAGCAGCCAAGGGGACAGCCTCTCTGGAAACACCATATATTTT
CDR3 protein: CASSQGDSLSGNTIYF

D gene: TRBD1
clone size: once
J gene: TRBJ2-7
V gene: TRBV6-6
CDR3 DNA: TGTGCCAGCAGTTACTCGAGAGGGGGCGCTATATACGAGCAGTACTTC
CDR3 protein: CASSYSRGGAIYEQYF

D gene: .
clone size: .
J gene: TRBJ2-7
V gene: TRBV15
CDR3 DNA: TGTGCCACCAGCAGAGGGACTGTCTACTACGAGCAGTACTTC
CDR3 protein: CATSRGTVYYEQYF

D gene: .
clone size: few
J gene: TRBJ2-7
V gene: TRBV5-4
CDR3 DNA: TGTGCCAGCAGGCCGCAGGGTTACTCCTACGAGCAGTACTTC
CDR3 protein: CASRPQGYSYEQYF

D gene: TRBD1
clone size: .
J gene: TRBJ1-6
V gene: TRBV11-2
CDR3 DNA: TGTGCCAGCAGCTTAGGCTTGGGACAGGGGGCTTCACCCCTCCACTTT
CDR3 protein: CASSLGLGQGASPLHF

D gene: TRBD1
clone size: .
J gene: TRBJ1-2
V gene: TRBV30
CDR3 DNA: TGTGCCTGGAGCCAGGACAGGGAACGATACACCTTC
CDR3 protein: CAWSQDRERYTF

D gene: .
clone size: .
J gene: TRBJ2-2
V gene: TRBV28
CDR3 DNA: TGTGCCAGCAGGGAGAGCGGGTTTACCGGGGAGCTGTTTTTT
CDR3 protein: CASRESGFTGELFF

D gene: .
clone size: .
J gene: TRBJ1-2
V gene: TRBV29-1
CDR3 DNA: TGCAGCGTTAAGAACGAAGGGAGAGGCTATGGCTACACCTTC
CDR3 protein: CSVKNEGRGYGYTF

D gene: .
clone size: .
J gene: TRBJ1-2
V gene: TRBV28
CDR3 DNA: TGTGCCAGCAGTTTACGGGTTCTTAACTATGGCTACACCTTC
CDR3 protein: CASSLRVLNYGYTF

D gene: .
clone size: .
J gene: TRBJ2-7
V gene: TRBV5-1
CDR3 DNA: TGCGCCAGCAGCCGAGACTACGAGCAGTACTTC
CDR3 protein: CASSRDYEQYF

D gene: .
clone size: .
J gene: TRBJ1-2
V gene: TRBV10-3
CDR3 DNA: TGTGCCATCAGTGAGACAGACTATGGCTACACCTTC
CDR3 protein: CAISETDYGYTF

D gene: .
clone size: .
J gene: TRBJ2-3
V gene: TRBV4-1
CDR3 DNA: TGCGCCAGCAGTAGCCTAGATACGCAGTATTTT
CDR3 protein: CASSSLDTQYF

D gene: .
clone size: few
J gene: TRBJ1-5
V gene: TRBV7-2
CDR3 DNA: TGTGCCAGCAGCTTAGCGAGGGTCAAAAATCAGCCCCAGCATTTT
CDR3 protein: CASSLARVKNQPQHF

D gene: TRBD1
clone size: once
J gene: TRBJ1-5
V gene: TRBV2
CDR3 DNA: TGTGCCAGCAATCAGGGGGGTAGCAATCAGCCCCAGCATTTT
CDR3 protein: CASNQGGSNQPQHF

D gene: TRBD2
clone size: .
J gene: TRBJ2-3
V gene: TRBV6-5
CDR3 DNA: TGTGCCAGCAGTTACCGACTAGCGGGGGAAGGTACGCAGTATTTT
CDR3 protein: CASSYRLAGEGTQYF

D gene: TRBD2
clone size: .
J gene: TRBJ2-5
V gene: TRBV10-3
CDR3 DNA: TGTGCCATCAGACCTAGCGGGGACCAAGAGACCCAGTACTTC
CDR3 protein: CAIRPSGDQETQYF

D gene: TRBD1
clone size: .
J gene: TRBJ2-5
V gene: TRBV5-8
CDR3 DNA: TGTGCCAGCAGCTTGGACAGGGGGCCCGTTGAGACCCAGTACTTC
CDR3 protein: CASSLDRGPVETQYF

D gene: .
clone size: few
J gene: TRBJ1-2
V gene: TRBV7-2
CDR3 DNA: TGTGCCAGCAGCCCTGGGAGCCGGACTCGCGGCTACACCTTC
CDR3 protein: CASSPGSRTRGYTF

D gene: .
clone size: .
J gene: TRBJ1-4
V gene: TRBV6-6
CDR3 DNA: TGTGCCAGCAGTTACTCGGGGGAGGATGAAAAACTGTTTTTT
CDR3 protein: CASSYSGEDEKLFF

D gene: .
clone size: few
J gene: TRBJ1-5
V gene: TRBV5-8
CDR3 DNA: TGTGCCAGCAGCCCAGGCCCGGGACACCTTACCCTTAGCAATCAGCCCCAGCATTTT
CDR3 protein: CASSPGPGHLTLSNQPQHF

D gene: TRBD2
clone size: few
J gene: TRBJ2-5
V gene: TRBV4-2
CDR3 DNA: TGTGCCAGCAGCCTTACTAGCGGGGGGGCCCAAGAGACCCAGTACTTC
CDR3 protein: CASSLTSGGAQETQYF

D gene: .
clone size: .
J gene: TRBJ2-1
V gene: TRBV15
CDR3 DNA: TGTGCCACCAGCAGATCCAGGGGCAATGAGCAGTTCTTC
CDR3 protein: CATSRSRGNEQFF

D gene: TRBD1
clone size: .
J gene: TRBJ1-4
V gene: TRBV9
CDR3 DNA: TGTGCCAGCAGCGTAGACCGGGACAGGCCCGGCAGGGCTAATGAAAAACTGTTTTTT
CDR3 protein: CASSVDRDRPGRANEKLFF

D gene: TRBD1
clone size: .
J gene: TRBJ2-7
V gene: TRBV5-1
CDR3 DNA: TGCGCCGGCAGCGGGACAGGGGAAGTGGACGAGCAGTACTTC
CDR3 protein: CAGSGTGEVDEQYF

D gene: .
clone size: .
J gene: TRBJ2-7
V gene: TRBV19
CDR3 DNA: TGTGCCAGTAACCCTAGCGACGAGGGACGGTACGAGCAGTACTTC
CDR3 protein: CASNPSDEGRYEQYF

D gene: .
clone size: .
J gene: TRBJ2-4
V gene: TRBV5-1
CDR3 DNA: TGCGCCAGCAGCTTGGAAGGGGACATTCAGTACTTC
CDR3 protein: CASSLEGDIQYF

D gene: .
clone size: few
J gene: TRBJ1-2
V gene: TRBV9
CDR3 DNA: TGTGCCAGCAGTATAGGAAGGGGTAGCTATGGCTACACCTTC
CDR3 protein: CASSIGRGSYGYTF

D gene: TRBD1
clone size: .
J gene: TRBJ1-3
V gene: TRBV7-2
CDR3 DNA: TGTGCCAGCAGCCATCGGACAGGGGGTTACTCTGGAAACACCATATATTTT
CDR3 protein: CASSHRTGGYSGNTIYF

D gene: TRBD1
clone size: .
J gene: TRBJ1-1
V gene: TRBV10-3
CDR3 DNA: TGTGCCATCAGTGAAATCACAGGACAGGGAGGGGAAGCTTTCTTT
CDR3 protein: CAISEITGQGGEAFF